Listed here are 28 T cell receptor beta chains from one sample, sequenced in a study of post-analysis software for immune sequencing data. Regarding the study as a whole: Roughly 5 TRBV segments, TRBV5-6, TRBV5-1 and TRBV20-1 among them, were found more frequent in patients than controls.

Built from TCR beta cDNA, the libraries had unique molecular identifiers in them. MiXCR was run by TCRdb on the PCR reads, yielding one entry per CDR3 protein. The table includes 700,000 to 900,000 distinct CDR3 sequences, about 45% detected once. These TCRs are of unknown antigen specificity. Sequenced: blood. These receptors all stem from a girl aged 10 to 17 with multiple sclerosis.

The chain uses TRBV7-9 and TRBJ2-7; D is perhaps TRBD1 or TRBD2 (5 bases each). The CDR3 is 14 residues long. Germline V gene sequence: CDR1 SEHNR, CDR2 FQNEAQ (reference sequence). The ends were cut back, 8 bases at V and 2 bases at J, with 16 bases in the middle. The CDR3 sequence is CASPSGTEPYEQYF. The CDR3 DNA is TGTGCCAGCCCTTCTGGGACGGAACCCTACGAGCAGTACTTC.

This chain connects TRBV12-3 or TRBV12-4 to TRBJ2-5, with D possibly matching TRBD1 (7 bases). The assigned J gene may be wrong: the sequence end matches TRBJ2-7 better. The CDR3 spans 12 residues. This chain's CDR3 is CASRAQGGEQYF. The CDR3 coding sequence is TGTGCCAGCAGGGCTCAGGGGGGCGAGCAGTACTTC.

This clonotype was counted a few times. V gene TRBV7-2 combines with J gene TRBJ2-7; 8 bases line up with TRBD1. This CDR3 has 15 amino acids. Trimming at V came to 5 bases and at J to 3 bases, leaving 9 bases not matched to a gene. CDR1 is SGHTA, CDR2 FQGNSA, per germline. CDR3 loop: CASSNPGQAGYEQYF. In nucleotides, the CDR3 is TGTGCCAGCAGCAACCCGGGACAGGCCGGCTACGAGCAGTACTTC.

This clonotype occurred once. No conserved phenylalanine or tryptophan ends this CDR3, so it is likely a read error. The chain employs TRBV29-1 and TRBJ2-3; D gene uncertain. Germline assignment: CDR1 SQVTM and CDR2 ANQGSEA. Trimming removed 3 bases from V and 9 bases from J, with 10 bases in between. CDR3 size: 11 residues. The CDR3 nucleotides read TGCAGCGTTGATGTATTCCCGACGCAGTATTGT. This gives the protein CSVDVFPTQYC.

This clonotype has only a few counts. As DNA, the CDR3 is TGTGCCAGCAGTCTAGTGGGAGTCGGCCACGAGCAGTACTTC. Translating gives CASSLVGVGHEQYF. V and J are TRBV27 and TRBJ2-7; a weak D match, TRBD2 (5 bases). Germline CDR1 reads MNHEY; CDR2 reads SMNVEV (reference sequence). This CDR3 contains 14 residues. V was pared by 5 bases and J by 5 bases, with 16 bases between.

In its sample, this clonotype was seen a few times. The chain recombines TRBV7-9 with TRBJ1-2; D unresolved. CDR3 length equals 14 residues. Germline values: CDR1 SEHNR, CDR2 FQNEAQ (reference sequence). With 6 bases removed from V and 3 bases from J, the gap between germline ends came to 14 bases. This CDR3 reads CASRSGDWDYGYTF. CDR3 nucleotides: TGTGCCAGCAGATCCGGAGATTGGGACTATGGCTACACCTTC.

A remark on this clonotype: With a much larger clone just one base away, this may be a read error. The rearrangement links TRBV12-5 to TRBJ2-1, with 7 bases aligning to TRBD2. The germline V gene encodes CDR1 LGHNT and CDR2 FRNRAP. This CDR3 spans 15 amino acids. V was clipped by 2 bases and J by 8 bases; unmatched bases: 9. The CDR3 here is CASGLCSGLVDEQFF. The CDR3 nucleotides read TGTGCTAGTGGTTTGTGTAGCGGGTTAGTCGATGAGCAGTTCTTC.

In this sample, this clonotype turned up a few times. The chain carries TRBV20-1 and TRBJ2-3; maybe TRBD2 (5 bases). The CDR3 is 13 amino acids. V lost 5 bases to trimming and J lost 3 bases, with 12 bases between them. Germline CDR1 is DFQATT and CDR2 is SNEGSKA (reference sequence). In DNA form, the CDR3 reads TGCAGTGCTTCCGCCGGGGTAACAGATACGCAGTATTTT. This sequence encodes CSASAGVTDTQYF.

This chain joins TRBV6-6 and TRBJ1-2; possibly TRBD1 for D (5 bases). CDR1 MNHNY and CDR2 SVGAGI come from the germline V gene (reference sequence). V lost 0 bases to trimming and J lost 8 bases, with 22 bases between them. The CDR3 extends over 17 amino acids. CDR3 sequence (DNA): TGTGCCAGCAGTTACTCGACTCCGGGGCGCCACTTTTACGGCTACACCTTC. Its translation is CASSYSTPGRHFYGYTF.

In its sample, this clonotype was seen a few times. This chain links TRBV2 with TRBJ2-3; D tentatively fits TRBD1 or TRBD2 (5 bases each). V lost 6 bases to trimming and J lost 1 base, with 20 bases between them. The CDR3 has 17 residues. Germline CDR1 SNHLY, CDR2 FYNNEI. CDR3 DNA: TGTGCCAGCAGGGGGGAAATACTAGGGCCACGCACAGATACGCAGTATTTT. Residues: CASRGEILGPRTDTQYF.

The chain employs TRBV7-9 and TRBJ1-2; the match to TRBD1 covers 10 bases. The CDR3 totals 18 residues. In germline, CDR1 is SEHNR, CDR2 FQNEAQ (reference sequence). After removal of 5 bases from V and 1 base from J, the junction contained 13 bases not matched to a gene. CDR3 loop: CASSADRGQRHHNYGYTF. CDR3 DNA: TGTGCCAGCAGCGCCGACAGGGGGCAAAGGCACCATAACTATGGCTACACCTTC.

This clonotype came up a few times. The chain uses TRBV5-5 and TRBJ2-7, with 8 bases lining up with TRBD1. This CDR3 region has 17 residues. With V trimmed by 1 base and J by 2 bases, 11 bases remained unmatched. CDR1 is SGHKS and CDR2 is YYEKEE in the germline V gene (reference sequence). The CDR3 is CASSLIGQGAIPYEQYF. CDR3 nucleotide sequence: TGTGCCAGCAGCTTGATTGGTCAGGGGGCCATCCCCTACGAGCAGTACTTC.

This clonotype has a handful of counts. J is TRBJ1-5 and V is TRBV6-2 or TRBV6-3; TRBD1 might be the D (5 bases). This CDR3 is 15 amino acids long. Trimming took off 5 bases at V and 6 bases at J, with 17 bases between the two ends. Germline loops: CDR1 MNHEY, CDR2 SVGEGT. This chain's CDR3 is CASSLTGLGSQPQHF. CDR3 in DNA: TGTGCCAGCAGTCTAACAGGTCTGGGGTCTCAGCCCCAGCATTTT.

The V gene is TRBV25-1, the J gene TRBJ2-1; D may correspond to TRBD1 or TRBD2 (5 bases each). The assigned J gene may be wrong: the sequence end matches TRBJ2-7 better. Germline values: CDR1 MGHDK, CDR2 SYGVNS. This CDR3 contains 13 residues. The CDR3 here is CASSPGWGYEQYF. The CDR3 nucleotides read TGTGCCAGCAGTCCCGGGTGGGGGTACGAGCAGTACTTC.

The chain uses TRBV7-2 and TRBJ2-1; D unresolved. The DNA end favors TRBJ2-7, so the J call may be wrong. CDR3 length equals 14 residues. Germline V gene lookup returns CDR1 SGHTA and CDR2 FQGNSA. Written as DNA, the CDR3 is TGTGCCAGCAGCTTATACAGCTCCTACAATGAGCAGTACTTC. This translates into CASSLYSSYNEQYF.

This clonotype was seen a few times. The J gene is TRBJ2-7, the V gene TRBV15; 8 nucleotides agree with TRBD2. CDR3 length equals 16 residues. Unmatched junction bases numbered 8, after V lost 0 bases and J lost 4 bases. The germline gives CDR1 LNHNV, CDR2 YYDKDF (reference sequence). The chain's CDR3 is CATSRDQLAVGYEQYF. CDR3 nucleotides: TGTGCCACCAGCAGAGATCAACTAGCGGTAGGGTACGAGCAGTACTTC.

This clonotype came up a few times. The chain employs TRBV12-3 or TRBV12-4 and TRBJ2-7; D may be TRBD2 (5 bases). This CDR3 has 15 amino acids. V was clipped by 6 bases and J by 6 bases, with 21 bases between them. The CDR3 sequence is CASSPTRVGSSEQYF. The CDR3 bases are TGTGCCAGCAGCCCGACGCGGGTGGGGAGTAGCGAGCAGTACTTC.

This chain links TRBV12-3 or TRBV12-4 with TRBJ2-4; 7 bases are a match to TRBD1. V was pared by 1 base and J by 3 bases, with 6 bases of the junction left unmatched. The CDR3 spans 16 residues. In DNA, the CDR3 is TGTGCCAGCAGTTTAGTGACAGGGATCAGCAAAAACATTCAGTACTTC. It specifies CASSLVTGISKNIQYF.

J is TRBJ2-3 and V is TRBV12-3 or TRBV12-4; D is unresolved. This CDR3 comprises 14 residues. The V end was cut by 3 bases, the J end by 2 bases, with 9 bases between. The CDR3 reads CASSFRQLTDTQYF. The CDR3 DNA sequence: TGTGCCAGCAGTTTCAGGCAGCTCACAGATACGCAGTATTTT.

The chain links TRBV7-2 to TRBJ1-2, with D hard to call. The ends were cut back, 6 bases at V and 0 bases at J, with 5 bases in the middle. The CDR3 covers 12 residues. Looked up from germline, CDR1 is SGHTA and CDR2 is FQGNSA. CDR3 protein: CASRQPNYGYTF. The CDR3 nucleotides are TGTGCCAGCAGACAGCCTAACTATGGCTACACCTTC.

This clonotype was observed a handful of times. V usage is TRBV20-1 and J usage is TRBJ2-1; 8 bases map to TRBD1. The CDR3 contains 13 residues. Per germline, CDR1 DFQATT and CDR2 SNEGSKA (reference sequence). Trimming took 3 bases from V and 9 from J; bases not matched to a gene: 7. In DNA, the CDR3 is TGCAGTGCTAGGGACAGGGTGATGCGTGAGCAGTTCTTC. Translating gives CSARDRVMREQFF.

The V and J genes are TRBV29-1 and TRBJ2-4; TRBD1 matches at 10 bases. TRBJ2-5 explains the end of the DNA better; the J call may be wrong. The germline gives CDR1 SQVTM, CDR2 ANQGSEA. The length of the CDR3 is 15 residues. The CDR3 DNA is TGCAGCGTGCCCCGACAGGGGGCCTTACAAGAGACCCAGTACTTC. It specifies CSVPRQGALQETQYF.

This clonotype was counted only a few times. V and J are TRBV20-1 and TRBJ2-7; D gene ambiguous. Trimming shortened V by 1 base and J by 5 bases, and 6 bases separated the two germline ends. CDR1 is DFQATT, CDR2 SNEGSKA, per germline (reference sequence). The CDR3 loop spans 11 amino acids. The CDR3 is CSARAWDEQYF. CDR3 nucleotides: TGCAGTGCTAGAGCCTGGGACGAGCAGTACTTC.

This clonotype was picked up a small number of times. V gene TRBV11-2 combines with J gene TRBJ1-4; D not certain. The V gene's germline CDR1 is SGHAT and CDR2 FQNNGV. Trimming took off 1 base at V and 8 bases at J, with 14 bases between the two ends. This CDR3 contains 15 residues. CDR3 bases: TGTGCCAGCAGCTTAGGCCGGGAACTGGGGGAAAAACTGTTTTTT. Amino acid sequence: CASSLGRELGEKLFF.

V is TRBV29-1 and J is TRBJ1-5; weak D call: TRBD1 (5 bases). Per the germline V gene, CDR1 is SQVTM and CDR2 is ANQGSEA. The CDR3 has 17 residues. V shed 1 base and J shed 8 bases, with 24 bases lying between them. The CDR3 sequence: CSVEAFRGTSWREPQHF. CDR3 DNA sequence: TGCAGCGTTGAAGCTTTCAGAGGGACTTCGTGGAGGGAGCCCCAGCATTTT.

The CDR3 DNA reads as TGTGCCAGCAGCCGGACAGGTCCTCCCTACGAGCAGTACTTC. It translates to CASSRTGPPYEQYF. The chain couples TRBV6-5 to TRBJ2-7; TRBD1 agrees at 7 bases. The CDR3 loop spans 14 amino acids. V was pared by 6 bases and J by 2 bases, with 7 bases of the junction left unmatched. The germline V gene encodes CDR1 MNHEY and CDR2 SVGAGI.

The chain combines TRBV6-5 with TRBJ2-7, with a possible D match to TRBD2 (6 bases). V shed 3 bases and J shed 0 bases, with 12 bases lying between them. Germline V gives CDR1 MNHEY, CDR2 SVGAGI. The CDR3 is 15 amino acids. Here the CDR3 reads CASSYGAGNSYEQYF. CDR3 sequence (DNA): TGTGCCAGCAGTTATGGGGCGGGAAACTCCTACGAGCAGTACTTC.

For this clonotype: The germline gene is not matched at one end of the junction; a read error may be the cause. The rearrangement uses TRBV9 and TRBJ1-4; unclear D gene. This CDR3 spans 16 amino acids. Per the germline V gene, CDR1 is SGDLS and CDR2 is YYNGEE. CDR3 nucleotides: TGTGCCAGCAGCGTAGCTTCGGGATCAACTATTGAAAAACTGTTTTTT. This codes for CASSVASGSTIEKLFF.